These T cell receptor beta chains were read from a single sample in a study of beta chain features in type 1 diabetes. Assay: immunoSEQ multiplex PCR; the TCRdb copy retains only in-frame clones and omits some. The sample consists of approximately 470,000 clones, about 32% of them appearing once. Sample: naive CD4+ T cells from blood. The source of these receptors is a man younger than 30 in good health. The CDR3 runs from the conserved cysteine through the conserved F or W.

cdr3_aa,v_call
CASSLARQGRSLDYGYTF,TRBV7-9
CASIRDSFWETQYF,TRBV21-1
CASSSVAGEGETQYF,TRBV7-3
CASSQALGRLSYNEQFF,TRBV4-1
CASSYDRAEAFF,TRBV6-5
CAISRGDYEQYF,TRBV10-3
CASSGAGTGTEQYF,TRBV9
CASSYGVGSGLGGYTF,TRBV7-2
CASSVTGANQPQHF,TRBV25-1
CASSLDYRGSSYNEQFF,TRBV7-6
CATDRAGPKRPQYF,TRBV7-9
CAISESRGGNEKLFF,TRBV10-3
CASSFANTEAFF,TRBV7-2
CASSKSDWWQTDTQYF,TRBV25-1
CSVQGGNTDTQYF,TRBV29-1
CASSQRTGSYKNIQYF,TRBV2